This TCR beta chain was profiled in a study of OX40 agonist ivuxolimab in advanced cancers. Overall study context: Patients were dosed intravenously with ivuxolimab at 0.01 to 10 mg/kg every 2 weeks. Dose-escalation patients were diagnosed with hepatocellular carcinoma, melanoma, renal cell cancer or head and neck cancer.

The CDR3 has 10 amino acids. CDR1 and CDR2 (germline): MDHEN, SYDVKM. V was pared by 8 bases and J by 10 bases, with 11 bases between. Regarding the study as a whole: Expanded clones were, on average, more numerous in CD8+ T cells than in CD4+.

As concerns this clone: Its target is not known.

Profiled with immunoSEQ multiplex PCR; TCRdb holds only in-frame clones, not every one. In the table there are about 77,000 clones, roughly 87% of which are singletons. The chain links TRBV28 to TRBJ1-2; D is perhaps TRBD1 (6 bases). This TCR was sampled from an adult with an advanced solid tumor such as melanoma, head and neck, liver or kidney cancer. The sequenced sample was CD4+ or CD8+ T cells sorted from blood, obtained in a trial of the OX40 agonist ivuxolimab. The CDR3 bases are TGTGCCAGCCAAAGGGGGTTCTACACCTTC. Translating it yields CASQRGFYTF.